These 10 T cell receptor beta chains came from one sample sequenced in a study of spatial heterogeneity in lung cancer. Study-level findings and limits: In tumors, expanded intratumoral alpha and beta TCR counts tracked mutation counts.

TCRdb reprocessed the 5' RACE reads with MiXCR, giving one entry per CDR3 protein. The sample consists of 9,900 or so distinct CDR3 sequences, less than 15% of them appearing once. These receptors have no identified antigens. Time point reported: sample taken at primary tumor resection. Sequenced material: lung tumor tissue, taken at surgery. Receptors were obtained from a male donor with early-stage non-small cell lung cancer.

The table lists this clonotype with many counts. The chain has TRBV5-5 and TRBJ2-7; D call uncertain. The CDR3 runs 15 residues. Trimming shortened V by 3 bases and J by 0 bases, and 13 bases separated the two germline ends. The germline V gene encodes CDR1 SGHKS and CDR2 YYEKEE (reference sequence). This CDR3 is CASSSPTHSSYEQYF. Here the CDR3 DNA reads TGTGCCAGCAGCTCCCCGACTCACAGCTCCTACGAGCAGTACTTC.

This clonotype was counted ten times or more. V gene TRBV29-1 combines with J gene TRBJ1-1, with 11 positions matching TRBD1. Germline V CDR1 and CDR2: SQVTM, ANQGSEA. The trim removed 6 bases at V and 5 bases at J, leaving 5 bases unmatched. The CDR3 spans 13 residues. The CDR3 sequence: CSVGQGGWTEAFF. CDR3 nucleotide sequence: TGCAGCGTGGGACAGGGGGGATGGACTGAAGCTTTCTTT.

This clonotype was recorded many times. The chain uses TRBV7-2 and TRBJ2-1; weak D call: TRBD1 (5 bases). The V and J ends lost 1 base and 5 bases respectively, with 9 bases between them. Germline-derived CDR1 and CDR2 are SGHTA and FQGNSA. The CDR3 has 14 residues. Here the CDR3 reads CASSLEDTNNEQFF. The CDR3 nucleotides are TGTGCCAGCAGCTTAGAGGACACCAACAATGAGCAGTTCTTC.

This clonotype was detected ten times or more. This chain joins TRBV29-1 and TRBJ2-1; tentative D call: TRBD2 (6 bases). V gave up 5 bases and J gave up 5 bases, with 16 bases separating them. Germline V gene sequence: CDR1 SQVTM, CDR2 ANQGSEA. The CDR3 length is 14 residues. CDR3 sequence (DNA): TGCAGCGTTCGGTTGAGCGGGCTAGACAATGAGCAGTTCTTC. Encoded protein: CSVRLSGLDNEQFF.

The CDR3 sequence: CASSRGQLYGYTF. Here the CDR3 DNA reads TGTGCCAGCAGCCGTGGACAGCTCTATGGCTACACCTTC. The rearrangement links TRBV7-2 to TRBJ1-2; D might be TRBD1 (6 bases). Deletions cut 5 bases from V and 4 bases from J, with 11 bases between. Per the germline V gene, CDR1 is SGHTA and CDR2 is FQGNSA. There are 13 residues in the CDR3. Together with reference TRBV7-2 and TRBJ1-2, the CDR3 gives the full variable domain: GAGVSQSPSNKVTEKGKDVELRCDPISGHTALYWYRQSLGQGLEFLIYFQGNSAPDKSGLPSDRFSAERTGGSVSTLTIQRTQQEDSAVYLCASSRGQLYGYTFGSGTRLTVV.

This clonotype was recorded only once. The gene calls are TRBV29-1 and TRBJ2-7, with D perhaps matching TRBD2 (6 bases). CDR3 size: 15 residues. The germline V gene has CDR1 SQVTM and CDR2 ANQGSEA. The V end lost 6 bases, the J end lost 4 bases, and 22 bases lay between the germline ends. This CDR3 reads CSVAGFGTLEYEQYF. In nucleotides, the CDR3 is TGCAGCGTAGCGGGTTTCGGCACCCTTGAATACGAGCAGTACTTC.

This clonotype appeared many times. V gene TRBV20-1 combines with J gene TRBJ2-3, with 8 nucleotides matching TRBD2. CDR3 size: 15 residues. Germline lookup yields CDR1 DFQATT and CDR2 SNEGSKA (reference sequence). V shed 1 base and J 6 bases; nucleotides not matched to a gene: 9. This CDR3 reads CSARATGGTTDTQYF. CDR3 coding DNA: TGCAGTGCTAGAGCTACGGGAGGGACGACGGATACGCAGTATTTT.

This clonotype was counted at least ten times. The chain has TRBV7-2 and TRBJ2-1; the D gene is possibly TRBD2 (5 bases). CDR3 length: 15 residues. In germline, CDR1 is SGHTA, CDR2 FQGNSA. V gave up 6 bases and J gave up 8 bases, with 20 bases separating them. The CDR3 reads CASRASVRVGDEQFF. As DNA, the CDR3 is TGTGCCAGCAGGGCCTCGGTAAGGGTCGGGGATGAGCAGTTCTTC.

This clonotype was observed a few times. The chain combines TRBV12-3 or TRBV12-4 with TRBJ2-1, with D uncertain. The CDR3 has 13 amino acids. With 4 bases removed from V and 8 bases from J, the gap between germline ends came to 12 bases. The CDR3 reads CASSYIPLHEQFF. CDR3 DNA sequence: TGTGCCAGCAGTTACATCCCCCTGCATGAGCAGTTCTTC.

This clonotype was detected only a few times. The rearrangement joins TRBV30 to TRBJ1-2; D may be TRBD1 (6 bases). Germline-derived CDR1 and CDR2 are GTSNPN and SVGIG (reference sequence). The CDR3 is 16 amino acids. V lost 4 bases and J 5 bases, leaving 23 bases between the germline ends. The CDR3: CAWTPQGTGRGYGYTF. The CDR3, as DNA: TGTGCCTGGACTCCGCAGGGGACCGGCCGCGGGTATGGCTACACCTTC.